The source of this TCR beta chain is a study of blood T cell repertoires in COVID-19. The data were produced by immunoSEQ multiplex PCR, yet TCRdb's version contains in-frame clones alone and is incomplete. The sample holds 400,000 to 550,000 clones; about 85% are singletons and the top ten take approximately 2%. V shed 2 bases and J shed 5 bases, with 5 bases lying between them. The germline V gene encodes CDR1 SGHRS and CDR2 YFSETQ. The length of the CDR3 is 12 residues. Sequencing was done on a sample of PBMCs or T cells enriched from blood (not recorded which). The V gene is TRBV5-1, the J gene TRBJ1-5; D gene unclear. The sequence was obtained from a woman aged 18 to 35 with acute COVID-19. CDR3 bases: TGCGCCAGCAGCTTACAATATCAGCCCCAGCATTTT. It codes for CASSLQYQPQHF.